A single sample is the source of the 10 T cell receptor beta chains below, sequenced in a study of cytomegalovirus exposure and HLA in healthy donors. PCR primers comprised 60 Vbeta and 13 Jbeta primers. Data came from immunoSEQ multiplex PCR; TCRdb stores just in-frame clones and leaves some out. The sample spans under 70,000 clones; the ten largest clones claim approximately 8.9%. Sample: PBMCs. The source of these receptors is a man between 50 and 59 years old in good health and CMV-seropositive.

The chain has TRBV7-8 and TRBJ1-5; D not resolved. Trimming cost V 5 bases and J 0 bases, with 11 bases left between them. Germline loops: CDR1 SGHVS, CDR2 FQNEAQ. The CDR3 runs to 15 residues. CDR3 sequence reads: CASSPGRDSNQPQHF. In DNA form, the CDR3 reads TGTGCCAGCAGCCCTGGACGGGATAGCAATCAGCCCCAGCATTTT.

In terms of frequency, this clone is medium-sized (0.01 to 0.1%). The CDR3 bases are TGTGCCAGCAGGATTACGGGGGGTTCGGCTTTCTTT. Translating it yields CASRITGGSAFF. The chain links TRBV28 to TRBJ1-1; tentatively, D is TRBD1 (5 bases). The germline V and J ends were trimmed by 6 bases and 11 bases, with 16 bases remaining between them. Germline CDR1 and CDR2: MDHEN and SYDVKM. The CDR3 sequence is 12 residues long.

The V gene is TRBV27, the J gene TRBJ1-2, with D maybe TRBD1 (5 bases). Germline values: CDR1 MNHEY, CDR2 SMNVEV (reference sequence). The CDR3 contains 15 residues. V was clipped by 3 bases and J by 0 bases, with 11 bases between them. CDR3 sequence: CASSFAGSANYGYTF. As DNA, the CDR3 is TGTGCCAGCAGTTTCGCAGGGTCAGCTAACTATGGCTACACCTTC.

The chain employs TRBV7-9 and TRBJ2-3; 12 bases are a match to TRBD2. The CDR3 runs 18 residues. The ends lost 2 bases at V and 6 bases at J; junction bases unmatched: 12. Germline V CDR1 and CDR2: SEHNR, FQNEAQ (reference sequence). Written as DNA, the CDR3 is TGTGCCAGCAGCTTACCTAGAATGAGAGGACTAGCGGGGGATACGCAGTATTTT. Translating it yields CASSLPRMRGLAGDTQYF.

The J gene is TRBJ1-2, the V gene TRBV5-1; D may be TRBD1 (5 bases). This CDR3 spans 15 amino acids. CDR1 and CDR2 (germline): SGHRS, YFSETQ. Trimming removed 4 bases from V and 7 bases from J, with 20 bases in between. The CDR3 loop is CASSPDSSAGGGYTF. CDR3 DNA: TGCGCCAGCAGCCCCGACAGTTCCGCGGGGGGTGGCTACACCTTC.

The V and J genes are TRBV5-6 and TRBJ2-3; TRBD2 might be the D (6 bases). Trimming removed 2 bases at V and 5 bases at J, with 12 bases between. The CDR3 loop spans 14 amino acids. From germline, CDR1 is SGHDT and CDR2 YYEEEE. DNA for the CDR3: TGTGCCAGCAGCTTCGGCTCGGGGGAAGATACGCAGTATTTT. Translating it yields CASSFGSGEDTQYF.

V gene TRBV5-1 combines with J gene TRBJ2-5; D might be TRBD1 (6 bases). The CDR3 has 14 residues. The germline CDR1 and CDR2 sequences are SGHRS and YFSETQ. V lost 7 bases, J lost 3 bases, and 16 bases lay in between. CDR3: CASRLSGTKETQYF. CDR3 in DNA: TGCGCCAGCCGCCTATCCGGGACAAAAGAGACCCAGTACTTC.

The CDR3 region is CASGLEDSEAFF. CDR3 nucleotides: TGTGCTAGTGGTTTGGAAGACAGCGAAGCTTTCTTT. The V and J genes are TRBV12-5 and TRBJ1-1; D may be TRBD1 (5 bases). Between the trimmed V and J ends, which lost 1 base and 8 bases, there was a span of 8 bases. Per germline, CDR1 LGHNT and CDR2 FRNRAP. The CDR3 loop spans 12 amino acids.

This sequence joins TRBV5-1 and TRBJ2-7, with 8 bases fitting TRBD1. The CDR3 length is 15 residues. V dropped 2 bases and J dropped 6; count of bases not matched to a gene: 10. CDR1 and CDR2 from the germline V gene are SGHRS and YFSETQ. The CDR3 loop is CASSFGTGKKSEQYF. CDR3 coding DNA: TGCGCCAGCAGCTTTGGGACAGGAAAAAAGAGCGAGCAGTACTTC.

This rearrangement joins TRBV28 to TRBJ2-7, with D perhaps TRBD2 (5 bases). In germline, CDR1 is MDHEN, CDR2 SYDVKM. This CDR3 spans 15 amino acids. With 5 bases removed from V and 3 bases from J, the gap between germline ends came to 17 bases. The CDR3 protein is CASSPGSSKDYEQYF. The CDR3 bases are TGTGCCAGCAGTCCGGGGTCCTCAAAGGACTACGAGCAGTACTTC.